The TCR beta chain described here comes from a study of cytomegalovirus exposure and HLA in healthy donors. General study points: A few chains tied to CMV proved CMV antigen-specific in vitro. Reports showed the classifier diagnosing cytomegalovirus status with high specificity and sensitivity. Subsequent analysis found a tendency for first-cohort TCR clusters to co-occur within the 95 to 150 validation repertoires.

V was cut by 3 bases and J by 2 bases, with 9 bases left in between. Germline-derived CDR1 and CDR2 are SEHNR and FQNEAQ (reference sequence). The CDR3 is made up of 14 amino acids. About this clone itself: Its target is unknown.

Assay used: immunoSEQ multiplex PCR; TCRdb lists only in-frame clones, some missing. The top ten clones hold 3.5% to 5.5% of a sample with just under 150,000 clones, roughly 87% of them seen once. The receptor comes from a man younger than 30 in good health and CMV-seropositive. Source material: PBMCs. This chain connects TRBV7-9 to TRBJ2-3; D remains ambiguous. Written as DNA, the CDR3 is TGTGCCAGCAGCTTCTTTTCCCCCACAGATACGCAGTATTTT. Protein sequence: CASSFFSPTDTQYF.